These 24 T cell receptor beta chains were sequenced from one sample in a study of blood T cell repertoires in COVID-19. Assay: immunoSEQ multiplex PCR; the TCRdb copy retains only in-frame clones and omits some. This sample has about 210,000 clones, with about 84% found just once. The sample consisted of peripheral blood. These receptors were taken from a woman of 80 years or more with COVID-19, enrolled during active disease.

J is TRBJ2-5 and V is TRBV6-5, with 8 bases fitting TRBD2. Germline loops: CDR1 MNHEY, CDR2 SVGAGI. With V trimmed by 6 bases and J by 4 bases, 10 bases remained unmatched. The CDR3 loop spans 15 amino acids. The CDR3 DNA follows: TGTGCCAGCAGCCCGGCCGGGGGGGTGGGAGAGACCCAGTACTTC. Its translation: CASSPAGGVGETQYF.

This chain connects TRBV18 to TRBJ2-1, with a possible D match to TRBD2 (7 bases). The CDR3 consists of 16 residues. The ends were cut back, 4 bases at V and 6 bases at J, with 19 bases in the middle. From germline, CDR1 is KGHSH and CDR2 LQKENI. The CDR3, as DNA: TGTGCCAGCTCACTGCCGGGAGGACTAGGGGGCAATGAGCAGTTCTTC. It encodes CASSLPGGLGGNEQFF.

The V call is TRBV23-1, the J call TRBJ1-3; D is unclear. TRBV23-1 is an ORF, with its function uncertain. There are 14 residues in the CDR3. The DNA for the CDR3 is TGCGCAGTCGTGCGGGCAGGCTCTGGAAACACCATATATTTT. This sequence encodes CAVVRAGSGNTIYF.

This clone was seen only once. The chain carries TRBV10-2 and TRBJ2-2; 14 bases map to TRBD2. In germline, CDR1 is WSHSY, CDR2 SAAADI. Trimming took 3 bases from V and 4 from J; bases not matched to a gene: 10. CDR3 length: 19 amino acids. DNA for the CDR3: TGCGCCAGCAGTGACCCGAGACTAGCGGGGGGGCCGAGCACCGGGGAGCTGTTTTTT. It is translated as CASSDPRLAGGPSTGELFF.

The rearrangement uses TRBV5-1 and TRBJ1-1, with 9 bases lining up with TRBD1. Germline CDR1 and CDR2: SGHRS and YFSETQ. Losses at the gene ends were 3 bases for V and 0 bases for J; bases not matched to a gene: 6. The CDR3 consists of 16 residues. The CDR3 DNA is TGCGCCAGCAGCTCTACAGGGGGCGCGATGAACACTGAAGCTTTCTTT. Encoded protein: CASSSTGGAMNTEAFF.

For this clone: Other nucleotide sequences in the sample specify the same CDR3. The rearrangement uses TRBV5-1 and TRBJ2-3; 9 bases align to TRBD1. Germline assignment: CDR1 SGHRS and CDR2 YFSETQ. The CDR3 consists of 14 residues. The V segment lost 0 bases and the J segment 5 bases; nucleotides outside the gene matches: 1. CDR3 coding DNA: TGCGCCAGCAGCTTGGGACAGGGGGTAGATACGCAGTATTTT. Translation gives CASSLGQGVDTQYF.

The V gene is TRBV4-2, the J gene TRBJ1-6; D gene ambiguous. The CDR3 runs to 15 residues. Trimming pared 1 base from V and 0 bases from J, leaving 4 bases between. Germline CDR1 and CDR2: LGHNA and YNFKEQ. As DNA, the CDR3 is TGTGCCAGCAGCCAAGGGAGCTCCTATAATTCACCCCTCCACTTT. Translated: CASSQGSSYNSPLHF.

In regard to this clone: The sample carries other DNA sequences with the same CDR3. This chain joins TRBV5-1 and TRBJ1-1; a possible D gene is TRBD1 (6 bases). Trimming cost V 0 bases and J 3 bases, with 9 bases left between them. The CDR3 is 14 residues long. CDR1 is SGHRS, CDR2 YFSETQ, per germline. CDR3 amino acids: CASSLVPGDTEAFF. The CDR3, as DNA: TGCGCCAGCAGCTTGGTTCCAGGGGACACTGAAGCTTTCTTT. Combining the CDR3 with reference TRBV5-1 and TRBJ1-1 gives the whole variable domain KAGVTQTPRYLIKTRGQQVTLSCSPISGHRSVSWYQQTPGQGLQFLFEYFSETQRNKGNFPGRFSGRQFSNSRSEMNVSTLELGDSALYLCASSLVPGDTEAFFGQGTRLTVV.

This rearrangement joins TRBV20-1 to TRBJ2-7; D is uncertain. Germline CDR1 is DFQATT and CDR2 is SNEGSKA (reference sequence). The V gene lost 6 bases and the J gene lost 4 bases, with 10 bases spanning the gap. This CDR3 has 11 residues. The CDR3, as DNA: TGCAGTGCGAGGAACGGGTACGAGCAGTACTTC. It encodes CSARNGYEQYF.

The chain uses TRBV3-1 (or the pseudogene TRBV3-2) and TRBJ2-3, with a tentative D call TRBD2 (6 bases). This CDR3 is 19 amino acids long. The V end lost 1 base, the J end lost 1 base, and 21 bases lay between the germline ends. CDR1 LGHDT and CDR2 YNNKEL come from the germline V gene (reference sequence). The CDR3 DNA sequence: TGTGCCAGCAGCCAAGGCGGGATGGGGGGTCTGGGGGGCACAGATACGCAGTATTTT. This gives the protein CASSQGGMGGLGGTDTQYF.

The gene calls are TRBV5-1 and TRBJ2-2; 9 nucleotides align to TRBD2. CDR1 and CDR2 (germline): SGHRS, YFSETQ. The junction had 5 bases not matched to a gene; V was cut back by 4 bases and J by 4 bases. This CDR3 comprises 15 residues. CDR3 region: CASSISGSGTGELFF. DNA of the CDR3: TGCGCCAGCAGCATTAGCGGGAGTGGCACCGGGGAGCTGTTTTTT.

The V and J genes are TRBV7-2 and TRBJ1-2; D is undetermined. CDR3 size: 14 residues. Germline V gives CDR1 SGHTA, CDR2 FQGNSA. Deletions cut 7 bases from V and 3 bases from J, with 15 bases between. CDR3 residues: CASTGRDRDYGYTF. CDR3 in DNA: TGTGCCAGCACCGGGCGGGATAGGGACTATGGCTACACCTTC.

This clone was detected only a few times. The genes are TRBV6-5 and TRBJ2-5; possibly TRBD1 for D (6 bases). The CDR3 length is 13 residues. Trimming removed 6 bases from V and 5 bases from J, with 13 bases in between. Germline V lookup: CDR1 MNHEY, CDR2 SVGAGI. DNA of the CDR3: TGTGCCAGCAGGAGGACAGCTCCTGAGACCCAGTACTTC. Protein product: CASRRTAPETQYF.

The V and J genes are TRBV5-4 and TRBJ2-3, with 9 bases lining up with TRBD1. The CDR3 spans 15 residues. Germline V gene sequence: CDR1 SGHNT, CDR2 YYREEE (reference sequence). The V segment lost 4 bases and the J segment 0 bases; nucleotides outside the gene matches: 3. The CDR3 spells CASSRDRASTDTQYF. The CDR3, as DNA: TGTGCCAGCAGCCGGGACAGGGCTAGCACAGATACGCAGTATTTT.

This clone came up a few times. Other DNA sequences in this sample translate to the same CDR3. The chain has TRBV7-9 and TRBJ1-3; D is possibly TRBD1 (5 bases). CDR3 length: 17 amino acids. V lost 0 bases and J 0 bases, leaving 12 bases between the germline ends. Looked up from germline, CDR1 is SEHNR and CDR2 is FQNEAQ (reference sequence). Here the CDR3 reads CASSLASGTSSGNTIYF. CDR3 nucleotide sequence: TGTGCCAGCAGCTTAGCCTCGGGGACTAGCTCTGGAAACACCATATATTTT.

The rearrangement links TRBV29-1 to TRBJ2-7; 8 bases line up with TRBD2. The germline CDR1 and CDR2 sequences are SQVTM and ANQGSEA. The CDR3 has 14 amino acids. The junction had 5 bases not matched to a gene; V was cut back by 4 bases and J by 0 bases. The CDR3 protein is CSVGGLAPSYEQYF. CDR3 in DNA: TGCAGCGTTGGAGGACTAGCCCCCTCCTACGAGCAGTACTTC.

The gene calls are TRBV5-1 and TRBJ2-2, with 10 bases matching TRBD2. V gave up 0 bases and J gave up 0 bases; unmatched junction bases: 2. Per germline, CDR1 SGHRS and CDR2 YFSETQ. The CDR3 is 17 amino acids. The CDR3 DNA reads TGCGCCAGCAGCTTGGTCCTAGCGGGAGCGAACACCGGGGAGCTGTTTTTT. Translating it yields CASSLVLAGANTGELFF.

This chain connects TRBV6-5 to TRBJ2-1; D unclear. This CDR3 has 14 amino acids. The germline V gene has CDR1 MNHEY and CDR2 SVGAGI. The germline V and J ends were trimmed by 6 bases and 0 bases, with 9 bases remaining between them. The CDR3, as DNA: TGTGCCAGCAGCGGATGGAGCTCCTACAATGAGCAGTTCTTC. Translated: CASSGWSSYNEQFF.

The CDR3 nucleotides are TGTGCCAGCAGCTTAGGCGGGAGAACTGAAGCTTTCTTT. Protein product: CASSLGGRTEAFF. The chain joins TRBV7-9 to TRBJ1-1; unclear D gene. Per germline, CDR1 SEHNR and CDR2 FQNEAQ (reference sequence). The V end lost 1 base, the J end lost 5 bases, and 8 bases lay between the germline ends. The CDR3 has 13 amino acids.

The chain uses TRBV2 and TRBJ1-5, with 10 bases identical to TRBD1. CDR3 length equals 12 residues. Germline trimming cut 8 bases from V and 9 bases from J; bases unmatched to any gene: 4. In germline, CDR1 is SNHLY, CDR2 FYNNEI. CDR3 bases: TGTGCCAGCCGGGACAGGGGTCGGCCCCAGCATTTT. This translates into CASRDRGRPQHF.

The chain's CDR3 is CASSLGGGGSYNEQFF. In DNA, the CDR3 is TGTGCCAGCAGCCTCGGAGGGGGGGGCTCCTACAATGAGCAGTTCTTC. V is TRBV4-2 and J is TRBJ2-1; tentative D call: TRBD2 (7 bases). CDR3 length equals 16 residues. The V end lost 4 bases, the J end lost 0 bases, and 13 bases lay between the germline ends. Germline lookup yields CDR1 LGHNA and CDR2 YNFKEQ.

The V call is TRBV27, the J call TRBJ1-5; the D gene is possibly TRBD1 (5 bases). This CDR3 spans 14 amino acids. The V gene's germline CDR1 is MNHEY and CDR2 SMNVEV (reference sequence). V lost 9 bases to trimming and J lost 3 bases, with 15 bases between them. The CDR3, as DNA: TGTGCCAGTAGAAGAGGAGGGGTCAATCAGCCCCAGCATTTT. Residues: CASRRGGVNQPQHF.

The chain has TRBV7-2 and TRBJ2-5, with 7 bases that match TRBD2. This CDR3 is built from 15 residues. J lost 8 bases, V lost 1 base, and 10 bases had no gene match. CDR1 and CDR2 (germline): SGHTA, FQGNSA. The CDR3 loop is CASSLGGEGHATQYF. The CDR3 DNA reads as TGTGCCAGCAGCTTAGGGGGGGAGGGCCATGCCACCCAGTACTTC.

The chain uses TRBV28 and TRBJ2-7; maybe TRBD1 (7 bases). V lost 6 bases, J lost 6 bases, and 15 bases lay in between. The CDR3 runs to 13 residues. Germline CDR1 is MDHEN and CDR2 is SYDVKM. The CDR3 sequence is CASSGGGGSEQYF. In nucleotides, the CDR3 is TGTGCCAGCAGCGGTGGAGGGGGCAGCGAGCAGTACTTC.